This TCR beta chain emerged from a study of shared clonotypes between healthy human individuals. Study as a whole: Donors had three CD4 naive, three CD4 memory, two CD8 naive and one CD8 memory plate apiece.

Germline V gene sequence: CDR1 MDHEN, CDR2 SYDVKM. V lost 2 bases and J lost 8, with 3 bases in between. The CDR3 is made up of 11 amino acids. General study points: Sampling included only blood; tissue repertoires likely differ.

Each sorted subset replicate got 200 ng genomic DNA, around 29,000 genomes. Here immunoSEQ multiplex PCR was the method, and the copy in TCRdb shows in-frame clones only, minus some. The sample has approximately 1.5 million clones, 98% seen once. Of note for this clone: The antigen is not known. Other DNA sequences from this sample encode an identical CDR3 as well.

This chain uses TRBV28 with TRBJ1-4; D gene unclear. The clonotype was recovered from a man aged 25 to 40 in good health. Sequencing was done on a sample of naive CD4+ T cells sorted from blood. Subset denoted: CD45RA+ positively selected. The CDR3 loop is CASSLGEKLFF. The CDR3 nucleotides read TGTGCCAGCAGTTTAGGGGAAAAACTGTTTTTT.